This is a list of T cell receptor beta chains from one sample in a study of CD8 T cells in ankylosing spondylitis. TCRdb reprocessed the 5' RACE reads with MiXCR, giving one entry per CDR3 protein. The table includes approximately 350,000 distinct CDR3 sequences, 14% to 15% detected once. Sequencing input: blood, either unsorted or a sorted T cell fraction (not recorded which). The receptors were gathered from a male donor with ankylosing spondylitis or in good health (not recorded which). CDR3s include the opening cysteine and the closing phenylalanine or tryptophan.

V gene: TRBV5-1; CDR3 protein: CASSSPSGGSEQYF
V gene: TRBV5-1; CDR3 protein: CASSRRENTEAFF
V gene: TRBV3-1; CDR3 protein: CASSLQRSYSTDTQYF
V gene: TRBV6-1; CDR3 protein: CASSHRTGGYEQYF
V gene: TRBV5-1; CDR3 protein: CASSLGTSGQETQYF
V gene: TRBV5-1; CDR3 protein: CASSLVALRTQYF
V gene: TRBV5-1; CDR3 protein: CASSDGDRAYNEQFF
V gene: TRBV7-2; CDR3 protein: CASSLGLYLEQFF
V gene: TRBV24-1; CDR3 protein: CATISGKGTGELFF
V gene: TRBV29-1; CDR3 protein: CSVLTSSSPQTQYF
V gene: TRBV20-1; CDR3 protein: CSAPRLGSGGNEQFF
V gene: TRBV5-1; CDR3 protein: CASSSSGGGSTDTQYF
V gene: TRBV14; CDR3 protein: CASRRTGRYEQYF
V gene: TRBV3-1; CDR3 protein: CASSSHGLAGGETQYF
V gene: TRBV12-3/TRBV12-4; CDR3 protein: CASSPGTGGAGYGYTF
V gene: TRBV3-1; CDR3 protein: CASSPNRPDNSPLHF
V gene: TRBV6-5; CDR3 protein: CASSYGQNTEAFF
V gene: TRBV5-1; CDR3 protein: CASDAGSLQETQYF
V gene: TRBV7-2; CDR3 protein: CASSLGGQDYNEQFF
V gene: TRBV10-3; CDR3 protein: CAISETDGVGYF
V gene: TRBV29-1; CDR3 protein: CSVGEDQPQHF
V gene: TRBV2; CDR3 protein: CASSVQITNTGELFF
V gene: TRBV6-1; CDR3 protein: CASSERREGLGEQYF
V gene: TRBV12-3/TRBV12-4; CDR3 protein: CASSFVETQYF
V gene: TRBV7-8; CDR3 protein: CASSSGGDQPQHF
V gene: TRBV5-5; CDR3 protein: CASSLASGRTYEQYF
V gene: TRBV7-9; CDR3 protein: CASSLRRQPTNEKLFF
V gene: TRBV29-1; CDR3 protein: CSVWTSGRGVGSYEQYF
V gene: TRBV11-2; CDR3 protein: CASSLDSASGNTIYF
V gene: TRBV5-1; CDR3 protein: CASSSGLAGVQETQYF
V gene: TRBV6-6; CDR3 protein: CASSYRFGTEAFF
V gene: TRBV6-1; CDR3 protein: CATVAGGPYEQYF
V gene: TRBV5-1; CDR3 protein: CASSWNTGGGTEAFF
V gene: TRBV10-3; CDR3 protein: CAIMEQGLGYGYTF
V gene: TRBV5-1; CDR3 protein: CASSLQGSGYTF
V gene: TRBV5-1; CDR3 protein: CASSPGSRSREKLFF
V gene: TRBV20-1; CDR3 protein: CSARWGAWGTGELFF
V gene: TRBV10-3; CDR3 protein: CAISGGTGYNSPLHF
V gene: TRBV12-3/TRBV12-4; CDR3 protein: CASRLSSGGGRSNQPQHF
V gene: TRBV10-3; CDR3 protein: CAIRGASGGPNEQFF
V gene: TRBV5-1; CDR3 protein: CASSLPTGGTTGTDTQYF
V gene: TRBV6-5; CDR3 protein: CASTLEGGVISPLHF
V gene: TRBV3-1; CDR3 protein: CASSQGRRTETQYF
V gene: TRBV5-1; CDR3 protein: CASTETSLGNTEAFF
V gene: TRBV29-1; CDR3 protein: CSSRDSSYNEQFF
V gene: TRBV5-1; CDR3 protein: CASKASGFNTGELFF
V gene: TRBV4-2; CDR3 protein: CASSQEGGGASDTQYF
V gene: TRBV5-1; CDR3 protein: CASGTGGADTQYF
V gene: TRBV4-1; CDR3 protein: CASSQAPPTSGQETQYF
V gene: TRBV12-3/TRBV12-4; CDR3 protein: CASSYAGGVYGYTF